The 17 T cell receptor beta chains presented below share a single source sample, sequenced in a study of blood T cells in healthy people across ages. With a J-beta primer mix and a sample-barcoded 5' primer, a second PCR ran about 6 to 11 cycles. In TCRdb, the 5' RACE reads were re-called with MiXCR into one record per CDR3 protein. The profile covers hundreds of thousands of distinct CDR3 sequences, with about 49% appearing a single time and around 53% taken by the ten largest. Sample: blood. The source is a man in his 60s in good health.

V usage is TRBV5-6 and J usage is TRBJ1-5; possible D gene TRBD1, 6 bases. Trimming removed 2 bases at V and 2 bases at J, with 14 bases between. The CDR3 consists of 16 residues. Germline V gene data show CDR1 as SGHDT and CDR2 as YYEEEE. CDR3 DNA: TGTGCCAGCAGCTTTTTTCAGGGGCGCGGCAATCAGCCCCAGCATTTT. Translation gives CASSFFQGRGNQPQHF. Filled out from reference TRBV5-6 and TRBJ1-5, the complete variable domain reads DAGVTQSPTHLIKTRGQQVTLRCSPKSGHDTVSWYQQALGQGPQFIFQYYEEEERQRGNFPDRFSGHQFPNYSSELNVNALLLGDSALYLCASSFFQGRGNQPQHFGDGTRLSIL.

J is TRBJ2-7 and V is TRBV7-9; no clear D. This CDR3 spans 14 amino acids. Per the germline V gene, CDR1 is SEHNR and CDR2 is FQNEAQ (reference sequence). The germline V and J ends were trimmed by 8 bases and 3 bases, with 17 bases remaining between them. The DNA for the CDR3 is TGTGCCAGCCAGACGACTGCGAGCAACTACGAGCAGTACTTC. It yields the protein CASQTTASNYEQYF.

J is TRBJ2-3 and V is TRBV6-2 or TRBV6-3; TRBD2 matches 9 bases. Per the germline V gene, CDR1 is MNHEY and CDR2 is SVGEGT. With V trimmed by 5 bases and J by 8 bases, 8 bases remained unmatched. The CDR3 consists of 14 residues. The CDR3 region has the DNA TGTGCCAGCAGTGATAGCGGGGGACAAGGTACGCAGTATTTT. It is translated as CASSDSGGQGTQYF.

The CDR3 here is CSVALAGGIPFF. CDR3 DNA: TGCAGCGTTGCTCTAGCGGGAGGAATCCCGTTCTTC. The chain has TRBV29-1 and TRBJ2-1, with 11 nucleotides matching TRBD2. CDR1 SQVTM and CDR2 ANQGSEA come from the germline V gene. The CDR3 has 12 residues. Trimming removed 4 bases from V and 15 bases from J; junction bases left unmatched: 8.

The CDR3 loop reads CASSPPSGARGSNQPQHF. In DNA, the CDR3 is TGTGCCAGCAGTCCTCCCTCAGGGGCCAGGGGTAGCAATCAGCCCCAGCATTTT. The J gene is TRBJ1-5, the V gene TRBV28; TRBD1 is a possible D gene (6 bases). The CDR3 consists of 18 residues. Trimming took 5 bases from V and 0 from J, leaving 20 bases between them. CDR1 MDHEN and CDR2 SYDVKM come from the germline V gene.

The chain joins TRBV20-1 to TRBJ2-3; D gene uncertain. Germline V gene lookup returns CDR1 DFQATT and CDR2 SNEGSKA (reference sequence). V gave up 0 bases and J gave up 2 bases, with 6 bases separating them. The CDR3 is 13 amino acids. CDR3 coding DNA: TGCAGTGCTAGAGATAGCCTCACAGATACGCAGTATTTT. It encodes CSARDSLTDTQYF.

This chain connects TRBV7-2 to TRBJ2-1; D remains ambiguous. This CDR3 has 13 residues. The ends were cut back, 2 bases at V and 5 bases at J, with 7 bases in the middle. Germline CDR1 is SGHTA and CDR2 is FQGNSA. For the CDR3, the DNA is TGTGCCAGCAGCTTACGGAGCGACAATGAGCAGTTCTTC. Translation gives CASSLRSDNEQFF.

The chain carries TRBV29-1 and TRBJ1-2; 10 positions match TRBD1. The V gene's germline CDR1 is SQVTM and CDR2 ANQGSEA. The CDR3 extends over 15 amino acids. Unmatched junction bases numbered 9, after V lost 3 bases and J lost 5 bases. CDR3 in DNA: TGCAGCGTTGAGACTCTCGGACAGGGGGGATATGGCTACACCTTC. Encoded protein: CSVETLGQGGYGYTF. The whole variable domain, filled in from reference TRBV29-1 and TRBJ1-2, reads SAVISQKPSRDICQRGTSLTIQCQVDSQVTMMFWYRQQPGQSLTLIATANQGSEATYESGFVIDKFPISRPNLTFSTLTVSNMSPEDSSIYLCSVETLGQGGYGYTFGSGTRLTVV.

This clonotype was recorded only once. The gene calls are TRBV6-5 and TRBJ2-1; 9 bases map to TRBD1. In germline, CDR1 is MNHEY, CDR2 SVGAGI. V dropped 7 bases and J dropped 10; count of bases not matched to a gene: 14. The CDR3 is made up of 15 amino acids. Here the CDR3 DNA reads TGTGCCAGCAATAACAGGGGGCCACCCCACAGCGAGCAGTTCTTC. This sequence encodes CASNNRGPPHSEQFF.

This chain joins TRBV7-9 and TRBJ2-3; 8 bases are shared with TRBD2. V lost 1 base, J lost 2 bases, and 5 bases stayed unmatched. The CDR3 has 16 residues. Germline CDR1 is SEHNR and CDR2 is FQNEAQ (reference sequence). This CDR3 reads CASSLGPGGPTDTQYF. DNA of the CDR3: TGTGCCAGCAGCTTAGGGCCGGGAGGGCCCACAGATACGCAGTATTTT.

This clonotype has a handful of counts. The chain recombines TRBV9 with TRBJ2-5; no clear D. The DNA end lines up better with TRBJ2-7; the J call may be wrong. CDR1 and CDR2 (germline): SGDLS, YYNGEE. The CDR3 totals 14 residues. Here the CDR3 reads CASSVGPRGREQYF. In DNA, the CDR3 is TGTGCCAGCAGCGTAGGGCCCAGAGGTCGCGAGCAGTACTTC.

The rearrangement uses TRBV11-1 and TRBJ2-7, with D perhaps given as TRBD1 or TRBD2 (5 bases each). The length of the CDR3 is 16 residues. V gave up 5 bases and J gave up 4 bases, with 21 bases separating them. CDR1 is SGHAT, CDR2 FQDESV, per germline (reference sequence). CDR3 in amino acids: CASSIVNRDGSYEQYF. The CDR3 DNA sequence: TGTGCCAGCAGCATCGTTAACCGGGACGGATCGTACGAGCAGTACTTC.

The chain uses TRBV7-9 and TRBJ2-5; 15 bases map to TRBD2. Germline assignment: CDR1 SEHNR and CDR2 FQNEAQ (reference sequence). Trimming at V came to 5 bases and at J to 2 bases, leaving 3 bases not matched to a gene. CDR3 size: 16 residues. The CDR3 nucleotides read TGTGCCAGCAGCGCTGGACTAGCGGGAGGGCAAGAGACCCAGTACTTC. Translating gives CASSAGLAGGQETQYF.

This clonotype was detected once. V and J are TRBV2 and TRBJ2-2, with 7 bases fitting TRBD2. The V gene end was trimmed by 6 bases and the J gene end by 4 bases; junction bases not matched to a gene: 8. The CDR3 extends over 15 amino acids. Germline assignment: CDR1 SNHLY and CDR2 FYNNEI. The CDR3 protein is CASRGDGGSTGELFF. CDR3 coding DNA: TGTGCCAGCAGAGGGGACGGGGGGTCCACCGGGGAGCTGTTTTTT.

About this clonotype: The junction differs from germline at one of its ends, possibly a read error. The chain has TRBV7-7 and TRBJ2-5, with 8 bases identical to TRBD1. The CDR3 spans 15 residues. Per the germline V gene, CDR1 is SSHAT and CDR2 is FNYEAQ (reference sequence). CDR3 residues: CASSFQTGVMETQYF. The CDR3 nucleotides are TGTGCTAGCAGCTTCCAGACAGGGGTTATGGAGACCCAGTACTTC.

This clonotype was picked up a small number of times. The germline gene is not matched at one end of the junction; a read error may be the cause. V usage is TRBV15 and J usage is TRBJ1-1; D perhaps matches TRBD1 (6 bases). Looked up from germline, CDR1 is LNHNV and CDR2 is YYDKDF (reference sequence). This CDR3 region has 14 residues. CDR3 DNA: TGTGCCGCCAGCGGGGGACGGGGGGCGACTGAAGCTTTCTTT. Encoded protein: CAASGGRGATEAFF.

Comments on this clonotype: Given a much more abundant clone one base away, this may be a read error. CDR3 DNA: TGTGCCAGCAGCGCAACAGGGAACACCGGGGAGCTGTTTTTT. Translated: CASSATGNTGELFF. The chain joins TRBV7-2 to TRBJ2-2, with a weak D call TRBD1 (5 bases). The V end lost 5 bases, the J end lost 1 base, and 8 bases lay between the germline ends. This CDR3 comprises 14 residues. In germline, CDR1 is SGHTA, CDR2 FQGNSA. Using reference TRBV7-2 and TRBJ2-2 for the parts outside the CDR3, the full variable domain is GAGVSQSPSNKVTEKGKDVELRCDPISGHTALYWYRQSLGQGLEFLIYFQGNSAPDKSGLPSDRFSAERTGGSVSTLTIQRTQQEDSAVYLCASSATGNTGELFFGEGSRLTVL.